This TCR beta chain emerged from a study of T cells expressing NK-cell markers. Looking at the study overall: Seropositivity for HCMV was found in most of the eight sequenced donors, with one seronegative. Study results and limitations: The study found these clonotypes also leading the CD3+CD56-NKG2C+ fraction in a few donors.

Libraries used 5'RACE template switching adding universal primer site and UMIs. Reprocessing the 5' RACE reads, TCRdb reports a single entry for every CDR3 protein and omits DNA. Recorded for this sample: 500,000 to 700,000 distinct CDR3 sequences. To note about this clonotype: Its antigen remains unknown.

CDR1 SGHTA and CDR2 FQGNSA come from the germline V gene. CDR3 length: 15 amino acids. The gene calls are TRBV7-2 and TRBJ2-1. The sample consisted of blood T cells: a sorted CD56 or NKG2C T cell subset, CD4+ or CD8+ T cells, or bulk PBMC T cells (not recorded which). The TCR sequence derives from a man aged 18 to 29 in good health. This CDR3 reads CASSLGALTYNEQFF.